This T cell receptor beta chain was documented in a study of T cells after yellow fever vaccination (dated by TCRdb to about 2019). Broadly, across the study: The SMART-Seq v4 Ultra Low Input RNA kit was used to prepare libraries from fractions with low cell numbers. To track T-cell clones before and after primary and booster YFV17D yellow fever vaccination, bulk TCR alpha and beta repertoires were sequenced longitudinally. Two healthy male donors, one aged 18 to 29 and one aged 30 to 40 years, made up the cohort. Blood was collected at multiple timepoints before and after primary and secondary immunization, and bulk PBMC replicates and cell subsets were isolated.

What the authors observed across the whole study: The secondary T-cell response was weaker than the primary response but faster, peaking on day 5 instead of day 15. Most clones expanded after primary vaccination were re-detected after the booster (almost 97% of CD4 and around nine tenths of CD8), suggesting broad memory maintenance. Because abundant contaminating clonotypes from the bulk population could be contained in FACS-sorted repertoires, computational filtering was required. A small share of clonotypes was detected in both CD4 and CD8 compartments, with the overlap likely arising from convergent recombination. The study included only two donors, which limits how far the findings can be generalized.

A note on this clonotype: What antigen it recognizes has not been identified. The record has no base qualities; no much larger clone is one base away.

Between the V and J ends, shortened by 5 bases and 5 bases respectively, the junction contains 14 bases. The CDR3 starts with the cysteine, ends with the phenylalanine, and has 14 residues. Only the CDR3 part of the read is kept: 42 bases, read in frame from the first base. According to the germline V gene, CDR1 reads SGHTA and CDR2 reads FQGNSA. The treatment or condition label, as the study defines it: live attenuated yellow fever vaccine strain. At each blood-draw timepoint, two biological replicates of bulk PBMCs were collected. PBMCs were isolated from peripheral blood using a standard Ficoll-Paque protocol. TriZol was used to extract RNA from bulk PBMCs, CD4 and CD8 fractions, and dextramer-positive and dextramer-negative fractions. TCR cDNA was synthesized by 5'RACE template switching, through which a universal primer site and unique molecular identifiers were introduced. Priming for cDNA synthesis came from both the TCR alpha and TCR beta constant segments. Library amplification involved two PCR steps, and the second step added sample barcodes and sequencing adapters. Libraries were sequenced on Illumina HiSeq 2500 (2x100 bp) or NovaSeq (2x150 bp). The authors' analysis ran thus. MIGEC handled demultiplexing of reads and collapsing into UMI consensus sequences, while MiXCR performed V(D)J alignment. Vaccine-responding clonotypes were identified with edgeR using replicate PBMC samples, with FDR below 0.01 and a log2 fold change above 5 up to day 15 being required. CD4 or CD8 identity was assigned to each bulk clonotype according to whether the clonotype was present at higher abundance in the sequenced CD4 repertoire or the sequenced CD8 repertoire. The raw public data were reprocessed by TCRdb itself: fastp quality trimming at Q25, MiXCR clonotype calling, in-frame beta chains only. Identical CDR3 protein sequences are pooled into one entry, listed with their most common genes and DNA. The V and J calls and clone size come from TCRdb's table, not from the authors' own analysis. The sample has roughly 310,000 distinct CDR3 sequences on record, 8.5% to 10% of them singletons. The top ten hold 15% to 20% of the sample.

This receptor was obtained from a man younger than 30 who received the YFV17D yellow fever vaccine. Specimen: PBMCs, collected on the day of the first yellow fever vaccination. The sequence joins TRBV7-2 to TRBJ2-3; the D gene identity is not certain. Here is the DNA: TGTGCCAGCAGCCCGGCCCGGCGGCTAGATACGCAGTATTTT. This translates into CASSPARRLDTQYF.